This T cell receptor (beta chain) was sequenced in a study of identical twins. Template switching added a universal primer binding site, and final cDNA carried unique molecular identifiers. TCRdb re-analysed the 5' RACE reads in MiXCR, keeping a single row per CDR3 protein. Seen here are 1,800,000 or so distinct CDR3 sequences, under 35% observed once, and the top ten hold around 0.3%. Regarding this clonotype: Its matching antigen is unknown.

Overall study findings and caveats: Recombination models fit unrelated individuals' TCR alpha sharing but underestimated twins'.

What was sequenced was cord blood. The receptor was isolated from a newborn girl in good health.

The CDR3 loop reads CASSFRELYEQYF. CDR3 coding DNA: TGTGCCAGCAGCTTTAGAGAACTCTACGAGCAGTACTTC. The chain couples TRBV7-9 to TRBJ2-7; D gene ambiguous. Germline-derived CDR1 and CDR2 are SEHNR and FQNEAQ (reference sequence). CDR3 length: 13 amino acids. The ends were cut back, 3 bases at V and 3 bases at J, with 9 bases in the middle.